The next 15 T cell receptor beta chains were all read from a single sample in a study of T cell responses to AZD1222 COVID-19 vaccine. Profiled with immunoSEQ multiplex PCR; TCRdb holds only in-frame clones, not every one. Among more than 70,000 clones, 80% to 90% were seen once, and the ten largest hold over 7.5%. Sample: peripheral blood, taken on day 0 of AZD1222 vaccination. The receptor set was obtained from an adult in good health.

The chain carries TRBV7-9 and TRBJ2-2, with 10 bases aligning to TRBD2. The CDR3 has 15 amino acids. The germline CDR1 and CDR2 sequences are SEHNR and FQNEAQ (reference sequence). V was pared by 7 bases and J by 5 bases, with 7 bases of the junction left unmatched. The CDR3 reads CASNTGTSETGELFF. In DNA form, the CDR3 reads TGTGCCAGCAACACCGGGACTAGCGAGACCGGGGAGCTGTTTTTT.

V gene TRBV28 combines with J gene TRBJ1-4, with no clear D. Germline lookup yields CDR1 MDHEN and CDR2 SYDVKM. The germline V and J ends were trimmed by 3 bases and 8 bases, with 4 bases remaining between them. The CDR3 runs to 11 residues. The CDR3 DNA is TGTGCCAGCAGTTTGAACGAAAAACTGTTTTTT. Translation gives CASSLNEKLFF.

The V and J genes are TRBV7-8 and TRBJ2-7, with no clear D. Trimming took 1 base from V and 5 from J, leaving 12 bases between them. CDR1 is SGHVS, CDR2 FQNEAQ, per germline. CDR3 length: 14 amino acids. CDR3 in amino acids: CASSLVAGPNEQYF. Written as DNA, the CDR3 is TGTGCCAGCAGCTTAGTTGCCGGGCCCAACGAGCAGTACTTC. The variable domain in full, completed from reference TRBV7-8 and TRBJ2-7, reads GAGVSQSPRYKVAKRGQDVALRCDPISGHVSLFWYQQALGQGPEFLTYFQNEAQLDKSGLPSDRFFAERPEGSVSTLKIQRTQQEDSAVYLCASSLVAGPNEQYFGPGTRLTVT.

The rearrangement joins TRBV27 to TRBJ1-1; D is ambiguous. Between the trimmed V and J ends, which lost 3 bases and 3 bases, there was a span of 8 bases. This CDR3 comprises 13 residues. Germline V gene data show CDR1 as MNHEY and CDR2 as SMNVEV (reference sequence). The CDR3 DNA reads TGTGCCAGCAGTTTTAGGGAACACACTGAAGCTTTCTTT. Protein product: CASSFREHTEAFF.

The CDR3 nucleotides read TGCGCCAGCAGTTCGCAGGGCCTTCCCTCCTACGAGCAGTACTTC. It specifies CASSSQGLPSYEQYF. V and J are TRBV5-1 and TRBJ2-7, with D possibly matching TRBD1 (5 bases). This CDR3 contains 15 residues. V was clipped by 5 bases and J by 0 bases, with 15 bases between them. Germline loops: CDR1 SGHRS, CDR2 YFSETQ.

This clone was picked up a small number of times. The chain links TRBV29-1 to TRBJ2-1; no reliable D call. Germline CDR1 SQVTM, CDR2 ANQGSEA. Trimming took off 7 bases at V and 7 bases at J, with 17 bases between the two ends. This CDR3 contains 13 residues. The CDR3: CSAVSQRSNEQFF. The CDR3 DNA is TGCAGCGCCGTAAGTCAGAGATCGAATGAGCAGTTCTTC.

V gene TRBV12-3 or TRBV12-4 combines with J gene TRBJ1-4; D is unclear. This CDR3 spans 13 amino acids. The V end lost 0 bases, the J end lost 7 bases, and 6 bases lay between the germline ends. Written as DNA, the CDR3 is TGTGCCAGCAGTTTAGCCCAAGGTGAAAAACTGTTTTTT. It is translated as CASSLAQGEKLFF.

The count of this clone is one. The rearrangement joins TRBV25-1 to TRBJ1-1, with 8 bases aligning to TRBD1. The CDR3 length is 12 residues. Trimming at V came to 9 bases and at J to 10 bases, leaving 10 bases not matched to a gene. The V gene's germline CDR1 is MGHDK and CDR2 SYGVNS. The CDR3 loop is CASTGQGARAFF. The CDR3 nucleotides are TGTGCCAGTACTGGTCAGGGGGCGCGAGCTTTCTTT.

The chain carries TRBV7-2 and TRBJ1-3; D gene ambiguous. V was pared by 4 bases and J by 0 bases, with 13 bases between. The V gene's germline CDR1 is SGHTA and CDR2 FQGNSA. The CDR3 has 16 residues. The CDR3 region is CASSSYPGYSGNTIYF. The CDR3 DNA follows: TGTGCCAGCAGCTCCTATCCGGGATACTCTGGAAACACCATATATTTT.

This clone was seen only once. The V gene is TRBV3-1 (or the pseudogene TRBV3-2), the J gene TRBJ2-7; a possible D gene is TRBD1 (6 bases). CDR1 and CDR2 from the germline V gene are LGHDT and YNNKEL (reference sequence). This CDR3 comprises 15 residues. The V end was cut by 4 bases, the J end by 3 bases, with 16 bases between. The CDR3 DNA reads as TGTGCCAGCAGCCCCCCTTTGGACAGAAGCTACGAGCAGTACTTC. Amino acid sequence: CASSPPLDRSYEQYF.

The chain employs TRBV7-2 and TRBJ2-3; TRBD2 matches 7 bases. The CDR3 spans 17 residues. The J segment lost 2 bases and the V segment lost 5 bases, leaving 13 bases of the junction unmatched. Per germline, CDR1 SGHTA and CDR2 FQGNSA. CDR3 DNA: TGTGCCAGCAGCCCCCGAGCAGCGGGAACACTCACAGATACGCAGTATTTT. Protein: CASSPRAAGTLTDTQYF.

The chain joins TRBV5-4 to TRBJ2-3; 8 positions match TRBD2. There are 15 residues in the CDR3. Germline CDR1 is SGHNT and CDR2 is YYREEE (reference sequence). With 3 bases clipped from V and 2 bases from J, the junction kept 5 bases outside the gene matches. CDR3 region: CASSSALADTDTQYF. In DNA, the CDR3 is TGTGCCAGCAGCTCCGCACTAGCGGACACAGATACGCAGTATTTT.

This clone was recorded a few times. The CDR3 DNA reads TGTGCCAGCTCTTTGAATAGCAATCAGCCCCAGCATTTT. It codes for CASSLNSNQPQHF. This sequence joins TRBV18 and TRBJ1-5; D gene uncertain. CDR3 length: 13 amino acids. CDR1 is KGHSH and CDR2 is LQKENI in the germline V gene. Deletions cut 6 bases from V and 0 bases from J, with 6 bases between.

The CDR3 region is CASSTRLGETQYF. As DNA, the CDR3 is TGTGCCAGTAGTACCCGCTTGGGGGAGACCCAGTACTTC. This sequence joins TRBV19 and TRBJ2-5; D unresolved. The CDR3 covers 13 residues. Germline loops: CDR1 LNHDA, CDR2 SQIVND (reference sequence). V lost 4 bases and J lost 5, with 11 bases in between.

The chain links TRBV4-1 to TRBJ2-1; D not certain. Germline V gene sequence: CDR1 MGHRA, CDR2 YSYEKL. Trimming removed 1 base from V and 5 bases from J, with 15 bases in between. The CDR3 contains 16 residues. CDR3 nucleotides: TGCGCCAGCAGCCAAGTGCCGCGGCTAGTCGACAATGAGCAGTTCTTC. Translated, it gives CASSQVPRLVDNEQFF.